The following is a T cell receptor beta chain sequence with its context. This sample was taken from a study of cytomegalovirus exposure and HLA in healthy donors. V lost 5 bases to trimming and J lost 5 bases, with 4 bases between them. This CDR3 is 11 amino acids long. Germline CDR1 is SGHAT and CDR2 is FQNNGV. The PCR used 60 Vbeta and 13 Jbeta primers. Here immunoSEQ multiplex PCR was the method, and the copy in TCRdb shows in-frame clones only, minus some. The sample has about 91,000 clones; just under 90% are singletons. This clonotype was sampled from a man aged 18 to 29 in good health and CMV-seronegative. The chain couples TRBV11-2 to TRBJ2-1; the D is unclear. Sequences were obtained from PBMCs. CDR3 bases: TGTGCCAGCAGCCAAAACAATGAGCAGTTCTTC. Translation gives CASSQNNEQFF. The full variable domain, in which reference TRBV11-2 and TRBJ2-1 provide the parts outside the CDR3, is EAGVAQSPRYKIIEKRQSVAFWCNPISGHATLYWYQQILGQGPKLLIQFQNNGVVDDSQLPKDRFSAERLKGVDSTLKIQPAKLEDSAVYLCASSQNNEQFFGPGTRLTVL.